These 10 T cell receptor beta chains share one sample of origin, sequenced in a study of blood T cell repertoires in COVID-19. Repertoires were generated with immunoSEQ multiplex PCR, while TCRdb's copy carries only in-frame clones and drops some. The sample comprises about 250,000 clones, about 86% of which are singletons, and approximately 15% rests with the top ten. Sequencing was performed on peripheral blood. The receptors come from a person between 65 and 80 years old with COVID-19, enrolled during active disease.

CDR3 region: CASTTGGGGVYNEQFF. The CDR3, as DNA: TGTGCCAGTACGACCGGCGGCGGGGGAGTCTACAATGAGCAGTTCTTC. The rearrangement joins TRBV19 to TRBJ2-1, with 7 bases that match TRBD2. J lost 3 bases, V lost 7 bases, and 12 bases had no gene match. Germline lookup yields CDR1 LNHDA and CDR2 SQIVND (reference sequence). CDR3 size: 16 residues.

The chain couples TRBV29-1 to TRBJ2-7; the D gene is possibly TRBD2 (6 bases). In germline, CDR1 is SQVTM, CDR2 ANQGSEA. Trimming took 3 bases from V and 6 from J, leaving 12 bases between them. CDR3 length: 12 residues. The CDR3 is CSVDETEGEQYF. CDR3 DNA sequence: TGCAGCGTTGATGAGACGGAGGGCGAGCAGTACTTC.

The V gene is TRBV28, the J gene TRBJ1-5, with a possible D match to TRBD1 (6 bases). The germline V and J ends were trimmed by 6 bases and 1 base, with 16 bases remaining between them. The germline V gene encodes CDR1 MDHEN and CDR2 SYDVKM. The CDR3 totals 16 residues. This CDR3 reads CASRLTGRGSNQPQHF. CDR3 nucleotides: TGTGCCAGCAGGCTAACCGGGAGGGGGAGCAATCAGCCCCAGCATTTT. Filled out from reference TRBV28 and TRBJ1-5, the complete variable domain reads DVKVTQSSRYLVKRTGEKVFLECVQDMDHENMFWYRQDPGLGLRLIYFSYDVKMKEKGDIPEGYSVSREKKERFSLILESASTNQTSMYLCASRLTGRGSNQPQHFGDGTRLSIL.

V is TRBV11-2 and J is TRBJ1-5; D not resolved. CDR3 length: 13 amino acids. Looked up from germline, CDR1 is SGHAT and CDR2 is FQNNGV. V lost 0 bases, J lost 5 bases, and 5 bases lay in between. CDR3 in DNA: TGTGCCAGCAGCTTAGATCAGGATCAGCCCCAGCATTTT. Translated, it gives CASSLDQDQPQHF. Drawing the rest from reference TRBV11-2 and TRBJ1-5, the complete variable domain is EAGVAQSPRYKIIEKRQSVAFWCNPISGHATLYWYQQILGQGPKLLIQFQNNGVVDDSQLPKDRFSAERLKGVDSTLKIQPAKLEDSAVYLCASSLDQDQPQHFGDGTRLSIL.

In this sample, this clone turned up a few times. The rearrangement uses TRBV30 and TRBJ2-7, with 10 nucleotides matching TRBD1. V trimming: 3 bases; J trimming: 2 bases; junction bases outside the gene matches: 4. CDR1 is GTSNPN, CDR2 SVGIG, per germline (reference sequence). This CDR3 spans 14 amino acids. The CDR3 loop reads CAWRGTGAAYEQYF. DNA of the CDR3: TGTGCCTGGAGAGGGACAGGGGCCGCCTACGAGCAGTACTTC.

This rearrangement joins TRBV29-1 to TRBJ1-1; TRBD1 matches at 7 bases. Germline V lookup: CDR1 SQVTM, CDR2 ANQGSEA. The CDR3 spans 13 residues. J was trimmed by 4 bases and V by 7 bases; bases with no gene match: 9. The chain's CDR3 is CSAGEGAGTEAFF. The DNA of the CDR3 is TGCAGCGCCGGTGAGGGGGCGGGCACTGAAGCTTTCTTT.

The CDR3: CASSLGSSGRRNEQFF. Written as DNA, the CDR3 is TGTGCCAGCAGCTTAGGGTCTAGCGGGAGGCGGAATGAGCAGTTCTTC. The rearrangement uses TRBV7-9 and TRBJ2-1; 11 nucleotides agree with TRBD2. The CDR3 has 16 residues. Looked up from germline, CDR1 is SEHNR and CDR2 is FQNEAQ (reference sequence). J lost 7 bases, V lost 1 base, and 6 bases had no gene match.

The chain links TRBV7-3 to TRBJ1-6; TRBD1 might be the D (5 bases). The germline gives CDR1 SGHTA, CDR2 FQGTGA. The length of the CDR3 is 16 residues. The V end was cut by 5 bases, the J end by 4 bases, with 15 bases between. The CDR3 here is CASSPRGGRYNSPLHF. The CDR3 DNA follows: TGTGCCAGCAGCCCACGGGGGGGAAGATATAATTCACCCCTCCACTTT.

V gene TRBV11-2 combines with J gene TRBJ1-1; the D gene is possibly TRBD1 (5 bases). The germline gives CDR1 SGHAT, CDR2 FQNNGV. This CDR3 region has 14 residues. The ends were cut back, 5 bases at V and 0 bases at J, with 10 bases in the middle. CDR3 loop: CASSPQGLNTEAFF. In nucleotides, the CDR3 is TGTGCCAGCAGCCCCCAGGGTTTGAACACTGAAGCTTTCTTT.

This clone was recorded a few times. The chain recombines TRBV18 with TRBJ2-1; 13 nucleotides align to TRBD2. Trimming removed 4 bases from V and 4 bases from J; junction bases left unmatched: 4. Germline values: CDR1 KGHSH, CDR2 LQKENI. The CDR3 length is 16 residues. DNA of the CDR3: TGTGCCAGCTCACAAAGGACTAGCGGGAGTTACAATGAGCAGTTCTTC. Encoded protein: CASSQRTSGSYNEQFF.